Described below is a single T cell receptor beta chain sequence and its context. The antigen remains undetermined. These data are taken from a study of OX40 agonist ivuxolimab in advanced cancers. Whole-study context: Ivuxolimab, an agonist antibody against OX40 (CD134), was given to patients. Three individuals attained partial responses, comprising one hepatocellular carcinoma case and two cutaneous melanoma cases. Overall study findings and caveats: The authors also found low normalized T-cell clonal expansion in some nonresponders.

Generated by immunoSEQ multiplex PCR, the TCRdb table keeps only in-frame clones and is missing some. Here the sample spans about 35,000 clones, roughly 84% being singletons. Trimming stripped 6 bases from V and 4 bases from J, with 15 bases between. CDR1 and CDR2 (germline): MDHEN, SYDVKM. The length of the CDR3 is 14 residues. The material sequenced was CD4+ or CD8+ T cells sorted from blood, taken in a trial of the OX40 agonist ivuxolimab. The chain is built from TRBV28 and TRBJ1-2, with D possibly being TRBD1 (5 bases). The receptor's source is an adult with an advanced solid tumor such as melanoma, head and neck, liver or kidney cancer. CDR3 loop: CASSPGRRAYGYTF. CDR3 DNA sequence: TGTGCCAGCAGCCCAGGGCGTCGGGCCTATGGCTACACCTTC.